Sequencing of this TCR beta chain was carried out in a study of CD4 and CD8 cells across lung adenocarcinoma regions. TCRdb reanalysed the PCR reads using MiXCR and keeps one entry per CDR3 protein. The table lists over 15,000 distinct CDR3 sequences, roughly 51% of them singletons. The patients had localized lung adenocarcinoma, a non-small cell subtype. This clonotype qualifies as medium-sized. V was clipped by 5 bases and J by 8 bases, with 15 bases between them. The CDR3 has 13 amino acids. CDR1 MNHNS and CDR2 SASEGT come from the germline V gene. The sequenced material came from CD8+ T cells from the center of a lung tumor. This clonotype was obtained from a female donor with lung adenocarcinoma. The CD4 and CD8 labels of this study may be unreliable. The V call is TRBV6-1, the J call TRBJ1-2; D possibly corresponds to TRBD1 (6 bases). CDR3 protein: CASSPQGSKGYTF. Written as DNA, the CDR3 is TGTGCCAGCAGTCCTCAGGGGAGTAAGGGCTACACCTTC.